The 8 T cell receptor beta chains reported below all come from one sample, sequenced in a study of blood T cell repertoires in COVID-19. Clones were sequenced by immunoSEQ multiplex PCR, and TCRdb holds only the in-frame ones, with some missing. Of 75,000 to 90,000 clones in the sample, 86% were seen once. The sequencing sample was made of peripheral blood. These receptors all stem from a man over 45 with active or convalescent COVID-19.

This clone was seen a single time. CDR3 amino acids: CASSYSSGQNQPQHF. In nucleotides, the CDR3 is TGTGCCAGCAGTTACTCGTCAGGGCAGAATCAGCCCCAGCATTTT. The V gene is TRBV6-2 or TRBV6-3, the J gene TRBJ1-5; perhaps TRBD1 as D (5 bases). The V gene's germline CDR1 is MNHEY and CDR2 SVGEGT. The CDR3 length is 15 residues. The V gene lost 0 bases and the J gene lost 4 bases, with 10 bases spanning the gap.

The DNA for the CDR3 is TGTGCCAGCAGTCAGTACGAGCAGTACGTC. This translates into CASSQYEQYV. The V gene is TRBV2, the J gene TRBJ2-7; D remains unclear. Trimming shortened V by 5 bases and J by 4 bases, and 3 bases separated the two germline ends. In germline, CDR1 is SNHLY, CDR2 FYNNEI. CDR3 size: 10 residues.

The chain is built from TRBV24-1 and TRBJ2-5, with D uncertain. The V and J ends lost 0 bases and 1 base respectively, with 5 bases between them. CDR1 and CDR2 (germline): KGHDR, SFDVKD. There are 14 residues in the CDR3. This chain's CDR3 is CATSDLGSQETQYF. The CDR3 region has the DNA TGTGCCACCAGTGATTTGGGCAGCCAAGAGACCCAGTACTTC.

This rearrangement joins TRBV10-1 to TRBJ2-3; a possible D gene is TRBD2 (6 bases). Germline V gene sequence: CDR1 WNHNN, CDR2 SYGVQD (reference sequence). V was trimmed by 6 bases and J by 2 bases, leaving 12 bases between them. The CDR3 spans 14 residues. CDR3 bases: TGCGCCAGCAGCGACTCGGGAGTCACAGATACGCAGTATTTT. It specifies CASSDSGVTDTQYF.

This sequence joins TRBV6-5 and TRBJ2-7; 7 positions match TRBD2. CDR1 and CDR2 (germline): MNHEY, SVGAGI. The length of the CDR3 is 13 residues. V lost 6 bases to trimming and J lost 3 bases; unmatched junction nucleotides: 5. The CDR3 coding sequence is TGTGCCAGCAGCGGATGGGAGGGCTACGAGCAGTACTTC. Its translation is CASSGWEGYEQYF.

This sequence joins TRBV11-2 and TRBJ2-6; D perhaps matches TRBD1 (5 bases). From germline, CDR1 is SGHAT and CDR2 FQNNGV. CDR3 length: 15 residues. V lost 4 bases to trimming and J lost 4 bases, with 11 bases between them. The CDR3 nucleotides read TGTGCCAGCAGCTACCAGGGTACAGGGGCCAACGTCCTGACTTTC. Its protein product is CASSYQGTGANVLTF.

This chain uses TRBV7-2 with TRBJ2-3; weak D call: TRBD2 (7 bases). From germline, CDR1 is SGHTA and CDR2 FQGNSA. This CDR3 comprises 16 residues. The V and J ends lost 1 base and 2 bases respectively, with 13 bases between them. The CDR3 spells CASSLEGGGYTDTQYF. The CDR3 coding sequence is TGTGCCAGCAGCTTAGAAGGGGGGGGGTACACAGATACGCAGTATTTT.

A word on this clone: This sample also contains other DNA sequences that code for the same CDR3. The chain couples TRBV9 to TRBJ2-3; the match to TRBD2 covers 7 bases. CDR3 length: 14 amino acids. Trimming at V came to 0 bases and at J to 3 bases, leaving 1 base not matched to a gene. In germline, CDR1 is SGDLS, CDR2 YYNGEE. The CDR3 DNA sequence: TGTGCCAGCAGCGTAGGGACTAGTACAGATACGCAGTATTTT. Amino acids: CASSVGTSTDTQYF.